Detailed here is one TCR beta chain. What it binds is unknown. The data belong to a study of blood T cells in healthy people across ages. Whole-study findings and limits: A roughly linear age-dependent decrease characterized TCR beta diversity per million T cells.

A sample-barcoded 5' primer and a J-beta primer mix were used in a second PCR of roughly 7 to 11 cycles. Tags on each cDNA molecule came from a template-switch adaptor with 12 random nucleotides. TCRdb itself ran the 5' RACE reads through MiXCR, one entry per CDR3 protein. Of roughly 1,500,000 distinct CDR3 sequences detected, roughly 32% appear once; the ten largest clones hold around 10%. Sequencing was carried out using blood. This receptor was obtained from a woman younger than 45 in good health.

CDR3 in amino acids: CASIEVAVIQETQYF. CDR3 nucleotide sequence: TGTGCCAGCATAGAAGTGGCGGTGATCCAAGAGACCCAGTACTTC. The chain employs TRBV7-8 and TRBJ2-5; D unclear. The germline V gene has CDR1 SGHVS and CDR2 FQNEAQ. The CDR3 sequence is 15 residues long. V lost 7 bases and J lost 1, with 16 bases in between.